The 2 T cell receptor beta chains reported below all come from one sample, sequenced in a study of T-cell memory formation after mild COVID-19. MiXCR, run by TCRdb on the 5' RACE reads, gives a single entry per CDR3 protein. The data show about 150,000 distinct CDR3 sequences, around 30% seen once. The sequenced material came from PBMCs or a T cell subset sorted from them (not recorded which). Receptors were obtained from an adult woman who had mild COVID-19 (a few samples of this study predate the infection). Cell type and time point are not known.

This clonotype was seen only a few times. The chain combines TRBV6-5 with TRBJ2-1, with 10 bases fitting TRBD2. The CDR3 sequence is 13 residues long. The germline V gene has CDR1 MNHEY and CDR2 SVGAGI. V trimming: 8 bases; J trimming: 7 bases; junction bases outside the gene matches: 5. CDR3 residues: CASWTSGFNEQFF. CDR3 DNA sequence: TGTGCCAGCTGGACTAGCGGCTTTAATGAGCAGTTCTTC.

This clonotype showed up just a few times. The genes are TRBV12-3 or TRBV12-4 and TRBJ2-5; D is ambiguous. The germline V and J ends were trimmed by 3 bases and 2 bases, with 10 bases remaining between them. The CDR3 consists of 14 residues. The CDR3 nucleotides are TGTGCCAGCAGTTTCGGTCCAGCTCAAGAGACCCAGTACTTC. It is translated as CASSFGPAQETQYF.